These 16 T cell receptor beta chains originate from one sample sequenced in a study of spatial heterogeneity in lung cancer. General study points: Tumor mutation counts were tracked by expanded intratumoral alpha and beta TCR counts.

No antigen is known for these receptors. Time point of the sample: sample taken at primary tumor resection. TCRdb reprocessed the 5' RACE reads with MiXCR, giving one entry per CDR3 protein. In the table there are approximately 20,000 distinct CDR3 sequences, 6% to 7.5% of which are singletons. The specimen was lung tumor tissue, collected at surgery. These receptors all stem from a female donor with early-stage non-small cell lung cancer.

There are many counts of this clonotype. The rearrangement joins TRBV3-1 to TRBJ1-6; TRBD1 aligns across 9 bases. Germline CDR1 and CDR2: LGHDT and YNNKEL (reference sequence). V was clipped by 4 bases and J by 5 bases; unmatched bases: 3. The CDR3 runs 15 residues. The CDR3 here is CASSPTGGDNSPLHF. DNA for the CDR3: TGTGCCAGCAGCCCGACAGGGGGGGATAATTCACCCCTCCACTTT. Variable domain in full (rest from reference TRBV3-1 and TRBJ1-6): DTAVSQTPKYLVTQMGNDKSIKCEQNLGHDTMYWYKQDSKKFLKIMFSYNNKELIINETVPNRFSPKSPDKAHLNLHINSLELGDSAVYFCASSPTGGDNSPLHFGNGTRLTVT.

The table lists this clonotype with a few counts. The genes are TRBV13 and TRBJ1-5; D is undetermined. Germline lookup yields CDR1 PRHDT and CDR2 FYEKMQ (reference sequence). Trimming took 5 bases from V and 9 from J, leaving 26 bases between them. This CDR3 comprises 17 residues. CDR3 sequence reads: CASSPAVGRVPVWPQHF. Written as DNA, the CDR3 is TGTGCCAGCAGCCCGGCTGTGGGGAGGGTACCCGTATGGCCCCAGCATTTT.

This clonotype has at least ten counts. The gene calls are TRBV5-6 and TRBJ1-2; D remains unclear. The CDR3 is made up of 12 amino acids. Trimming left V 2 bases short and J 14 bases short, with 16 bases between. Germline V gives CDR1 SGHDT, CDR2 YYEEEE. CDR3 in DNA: TGTGCCAGCAGCTTAACCAGGCCCGGCGAGACCTTC. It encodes CASSLTRPGETF.

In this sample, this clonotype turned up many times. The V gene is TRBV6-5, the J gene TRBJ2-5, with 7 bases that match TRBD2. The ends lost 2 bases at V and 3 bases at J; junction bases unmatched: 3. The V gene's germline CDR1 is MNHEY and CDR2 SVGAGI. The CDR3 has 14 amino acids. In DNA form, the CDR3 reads TGTGCCAGCAGTTACGCGAGCGGGGAAGAGACCCAGTACTTC. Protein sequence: CASSYASGEETQYF.

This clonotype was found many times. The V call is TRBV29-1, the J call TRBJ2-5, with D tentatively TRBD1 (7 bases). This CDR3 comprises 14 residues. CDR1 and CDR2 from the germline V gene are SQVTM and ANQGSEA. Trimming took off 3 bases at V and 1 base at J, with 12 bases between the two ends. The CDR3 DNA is TGCAGCGTTGATTGGCAGGGGGGCCAAGAGACCCAGTACTTC. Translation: CSVDWQGGQETQYF.

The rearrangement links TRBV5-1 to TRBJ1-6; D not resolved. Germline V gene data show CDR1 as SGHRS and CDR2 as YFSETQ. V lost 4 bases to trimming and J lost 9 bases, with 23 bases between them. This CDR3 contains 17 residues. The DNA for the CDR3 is TGCGCCAGCAGCCAGCTCCGGGCCGATCAAGTCGGTTCACCCCTCCACTTT. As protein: CASSQLRADQVGSPLHF.

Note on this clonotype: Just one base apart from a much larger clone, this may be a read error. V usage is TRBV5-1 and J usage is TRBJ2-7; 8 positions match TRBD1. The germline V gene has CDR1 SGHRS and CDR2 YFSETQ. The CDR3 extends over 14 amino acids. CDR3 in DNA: TGCGCCAGCGGCTTGGGTCCAGGGGGCTCCGAGCAGTACTTC. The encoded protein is CASGLGPGGSEQYF.

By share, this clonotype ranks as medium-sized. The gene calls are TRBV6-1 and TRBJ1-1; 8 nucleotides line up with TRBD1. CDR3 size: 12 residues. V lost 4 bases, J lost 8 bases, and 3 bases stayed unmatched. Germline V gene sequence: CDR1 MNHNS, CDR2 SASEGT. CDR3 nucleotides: TGTGCCAGCAGTGTACGACAGGGGGAAGCTTTCTTT. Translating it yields CASSVRQGEAFF.

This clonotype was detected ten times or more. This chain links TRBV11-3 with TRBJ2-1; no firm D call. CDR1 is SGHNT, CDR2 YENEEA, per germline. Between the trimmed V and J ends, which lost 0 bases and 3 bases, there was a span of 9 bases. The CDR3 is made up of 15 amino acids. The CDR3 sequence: CASSLDWTDYNEQFF. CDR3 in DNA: TGTGCCAGCAGCTTAGACTGGACGGACTACAATGAGCAGTTCTTC.

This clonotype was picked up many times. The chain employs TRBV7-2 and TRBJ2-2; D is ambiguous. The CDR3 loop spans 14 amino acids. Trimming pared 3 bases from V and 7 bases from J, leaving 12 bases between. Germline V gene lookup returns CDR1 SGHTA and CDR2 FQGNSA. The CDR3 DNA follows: TGTGCCAGCAGCTTTATGACCCCGGGCGGGGAGCTGTTTTTT. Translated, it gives CASSFMTPGGELFF.

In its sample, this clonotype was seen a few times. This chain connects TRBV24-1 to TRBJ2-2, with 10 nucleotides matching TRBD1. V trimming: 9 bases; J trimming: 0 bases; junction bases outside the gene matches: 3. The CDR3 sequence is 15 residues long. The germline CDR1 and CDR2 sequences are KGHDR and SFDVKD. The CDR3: CATQGTGANTGELFF. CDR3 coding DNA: TGTGCCACCCAAGGGACAGGGGCGAACACCGGGGAGCTGTTTTTT.

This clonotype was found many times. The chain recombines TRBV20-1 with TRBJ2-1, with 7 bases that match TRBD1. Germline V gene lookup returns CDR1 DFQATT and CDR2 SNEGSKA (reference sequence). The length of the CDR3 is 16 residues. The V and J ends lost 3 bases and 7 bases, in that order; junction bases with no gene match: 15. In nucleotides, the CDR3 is TGCAGTGCTAGCACCTATGGACAGGAAGATTGGAATGAGCAGTTCTTC. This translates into CSASTYGQEDWNEQFF.

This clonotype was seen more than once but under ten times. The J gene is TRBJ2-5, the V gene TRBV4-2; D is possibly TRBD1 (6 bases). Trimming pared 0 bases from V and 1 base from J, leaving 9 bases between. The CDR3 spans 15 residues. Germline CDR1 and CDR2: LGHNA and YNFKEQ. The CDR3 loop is CASSQEGAVQETQYF. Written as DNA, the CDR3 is TGTGCCAGCAGCCAAGAGGGGGCGGTCCAAGAGACCCAGTACTTC.

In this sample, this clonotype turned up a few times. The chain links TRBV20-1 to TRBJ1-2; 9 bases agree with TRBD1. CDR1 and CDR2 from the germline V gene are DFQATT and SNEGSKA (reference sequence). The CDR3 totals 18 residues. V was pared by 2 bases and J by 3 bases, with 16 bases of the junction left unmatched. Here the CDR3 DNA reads TGCAGTGCTAGACTCCTCGGGACAGGGTCCGATATTGACTATGGCTACACCTTC. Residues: CSARLLGTGSDIDYGYTF.

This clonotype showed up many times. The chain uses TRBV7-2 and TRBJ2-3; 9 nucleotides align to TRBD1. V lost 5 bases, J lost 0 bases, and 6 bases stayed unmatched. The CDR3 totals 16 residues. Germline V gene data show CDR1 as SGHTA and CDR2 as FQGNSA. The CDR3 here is CASSPRQGGSTDTQYF. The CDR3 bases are TGTGCCAGCAGCCCCCGACAGGGGGGTAGCACAGATACGCAGTATTTT.

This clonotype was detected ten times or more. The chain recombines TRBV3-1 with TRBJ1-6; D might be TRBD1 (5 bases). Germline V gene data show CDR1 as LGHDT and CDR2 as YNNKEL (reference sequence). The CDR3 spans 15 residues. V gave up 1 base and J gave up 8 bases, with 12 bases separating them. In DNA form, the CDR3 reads TGTGCCAGCAGCCAAGTCGGGGGGACGGATTCACCCCTCCACTTT. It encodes CASSQVGGTDSPLHF.